The sequence of this T cell receptor (beta chain) was determined in a study of T-cell memory formation after mild COVID-19. Notes on the study in general: Day 37-peaking second-wave clones had unconfirmed SARS-CoV-2 specificity. Clones that shrank (day 15 to 85) were balanced CD4/CD8, whereas later expanders leaned CD4+. The study found contracting CD4+ clones mainly in CM and EM and contracting CD8+ clones in EMRA.

The CDR3 runs 15 residues. The V end was cut by 4 bases, the J end by 0 bases, with 10 bases between. Libraries for TCRalpha and TCRbeta carried sample barcodes and unique molecular identifiers via 5'RACE. TCRdb processed the 5' RACE reads anew with MiXCR; each CDR3 protein has one entry. In the table there are 350,000 to 500,000 distinct CDR3 sequences, about 25% of which are singletons. This clonotype was seen only a few times. Its specificity is unknown. The J gene is TRBJ1-5, the V gene TRBV12-3 or TRBV12-4; D is unresolved. The sequence came from an adult woman who had mild COVID-19 (a few samples of this study predate the infection). Cell type and time point are not known. The sequencing sample was made of PBMCs or a T cell subset sorted from them (not recorded which). CDR3 residues: CASSSTFYSNQPQHF. The CDR3 DNA reads as TGTGCCAGCAGTTCTACTTTCTATAGCAATCAGCCCCAGCATTTT.